A single sample gave rise to the 31 T cell receptor beta chains below, sequenced in a study of OX40 agonist ivuxolimab in advanced cancers. Assay: immunoSEQ multiplex PCR; the TCRdb copy retains only in-frame clones and omits some. The table includes 100,000 or so clones, about nine tenths detected once. The sample in question was CD4+ or CD8+ T cells sorted from blood, obtained in a trial of the OX40 agonist ivuxolimab. The receptors originated from an adult with an advanced solid tumor such as melanoma, head and neck, liver or kidney cancer.

The chain uses TRBV28 and TRBJ1-1; D possibly corresponds to TRBD1 (5 bases). The V end lost 4 bases, the J end lost 11 bases, and 14 bases lay between the germline ends. The CDR3 contains 12 residues. Germline values: CDR1 MDHEN, CDR2 SYDVKM. The DNA of the CDR3 is TGTGCCAGCAGTTCCCGGGGGTACGGGGCTTTCTTT. Translated: CASSSRGYGAFF.

The chain combines TRBV28 with TRBJ2-1; the D is unclear. The CDR3 spans 11 residues. Trimming removed 1 base at V and 9 bases at J, with 4 bases between. Germline values: CDR1 MDHEN, CDR2 SYDVKM. DNA of the CDR3: TGTGCCAGCAGTTTATATGGTGAGCAGTTCTTC. The encoded protein is CASSLYGEQFF.

This rearrangement joins TRBV7-2 to TRBJ1-1; D gene uncertain. The CDR3 has 11 amino acids. Deletions cut 5 bases from V and 7 bases from J, with 8 bases between. Germline V gene sequence: CDR1 SGHTA, CDR2 FQGNSA. The CDR3 sequence is CASSPWGEAFF. Written as DNA, the CDR3 is TGTGCCAGCAGCCCATGGGGTGAAGCTTTCTTT.

The V gene is TRBV27, the J gene TRBJ1-5, with D possibly matching TRBD1 (5 bases). V lost 1 base to trimming and J lost 6 bases, with 10 bases between them. Germline CDR1 and CDR2: MNHEY and SMNVEV (reference sequence). The CDR3 consists of 14 residues. The CDR3 DNA follows: TGTGCCAGCAGTTTATGGGGGAGCGGTCAGCCCCAGCATTTT. It yields the protein CASSLWGSGQPQHF.

The CDR3 sequence is CASKTQGINYGYTF. The CDR3 region has the DNA TGTGCCAGCAAAACCCAGGGAATTAACTATGGCTACACCTTC. The chain uses TRBV5-4 and TRBJ1-2, with D maybe TRBD1 (5 bases). V was trimmed by 6 bases and J by 1 base, leaving 13 bases between them. This CDR3 is 14 amino acids long. In germline, CDR1 is SGHNT, CDR2 YYREEE (reference sequence).

The chain uses TRBV15 and TRBJ2-5; D unresolved. The CDR3 loop spans 14 amino acids. CDR1 LNHNV and CDR2 YYDKDF come from the germline V gene (reference sequence). Trimming shortened V by 0 bases and J by 3 bases, and 8 bases separated the two germline ends. The CDR3 loop is CATSRDLAEETQYF. CDR3 nucleotide sequence: TGTGCCACCAGCAGAGATCTCGCTGAAGAGACCCAGTACTTC. The entire variable domain, with the rest obtained from reference TRBV15 and TRBJ2-5, is as follows: DAMVIQNPRYQVTQFGKPVTLSCSQTLNHNVMYWYQQKSSQAPKLLFHYYDKDFNNEADTPDNFQSRRPNTSFCFLDIRSPGLGDTAMYLCATSRDLAEETQYFGPGTRLLVL.

CDR3 residues: CASSQSGRSGVGNEQFF. CDR3 coding DNA: TGTGCCAGCAGCCAAAGTGGCCGGAGCGGAGTTGGCAATGAGCAGTTCTTC. This rearrangement joins TRBV4-2 to TRBJ2-1, with a tentative D call TRBD2 (5 bases). The CDR3 totals 17 residues. Germline V gene lookup returns CDR1 LGHNA and CDR2 YNFKEQ. Trimming removed 2 bases from V and 6 bases from J, with 20 bases in between.

Only a few counts were recorded for this clone. The genes are TRBV7-2 and TRBJ1-2; TRBD1 matches 8 bases. The V gene end was trimmed by 1 base and the J gene end by 4 bases; junction bases not matched to a gene: 5. CDR1 and CDR2 from the germline V gene are SGHTA and FQGNSA. The CDR3 loop spans 15 amino acids. The CDR3 spells CASSLGGQESYGYTF. In DNA, the CDR3 is TGTGCCAGCAGCTTAGGGGGACAGGAAAGCTATGGCTACACCTTC.

This sequence joins TRBV6-1 and TRBJ1-3; D remains unclear. CDR1 MNHNS and CDR2 SASEGT come from the germline V gene. The CDR3 loop spans 14 amino acids. V lost 3 bases to trimming and J lost 3 bases, with 9 bases between them. This chain's CDR3 is CASSEQVIGNTIYF. In DNA form, the CDR3 reads TGTGCCAGCAGTGAGCAGGTGATTGGAAACACCATATATTTT.

The rearrangement joins TRBV14 to TRBJ1-4; maybe TRBD1 (6 bases). CDR3 length: 14 residues. V was shortened by 2 bases and J by 7 bases, with 11 bases between the two germline ends. Germline CDR1 and CDR2: SGHDN and FVKESK. The CDR3 region has the DNA TGTGCCAGCAGCCAACAGGGGTACGGTGAAAAACTGTTTTTT. This codes for CASSQQGYGEKLFF.

This clone has just one count. The chain has TRBV2 and TRBJ1-5, with a weak D call TRBD1 (5 bases). The germline CDR1 and CDR2 sequences are SNHLY and FYNNEI. V was trimmed by 7 bases and J by 6 bases, leaving 19 bases between them. The CDR3 is 15 residues long. CDR3 sequence reads: CASTPGRGGGQPQHF. The CDR3 DNA reads TGTGCCAGCACCCCCGGTAGGGGTGGGGGTCAGCCCCAGCATTTT.

Here the CDR3 DNA reads TGTGCCAGCAGTGAAAGGGACTACGAGCAGTACTTC. It codes for CASSERDYEQYF. The chain recombines TRBV6-1 with TRBJ2-7; D uncertain. Trimming removed 2 bases at V and 3 bases at J, with 5 bases between. This CDR3 has 12 amino acids. Germline values: CDR1 MNHNS, CDR2 SASEGT.

The J gene is TRBJ1-2, the V gene TRBV28; D is perhaps TRBD1 (5 bases). The CDR3 is made up of 13 amino acids. The V gene lost 4 bases and the J gene lost 2 bases, with 8 bases spanning the gap. CDR1 is MDHEN and CDR2 is SYDVKM in the germline V gene. The CDR3 DNA reads as TGTGCCAGCAGTTGGACACCCAACTATGGCTACACCTTC. Amino acids: CASSWTPNYGYTF.

The rearrangement joins TRBV11-2 to TRBJ1-3; D unresolved. The CDR3 has 15 amino acids. CDR1 is SGHAT, CDR2 FQNNGV, per germline. V dropped 1 base and J dropped 0 bases, with 7 bases sitting between them. Here the CDR3 reads CASSLAHFSGNTIYF. CDR3 DNA: TGTGCCAGCAGCTTAGCACATTTCTCTGGAAACACCATATATTTT. The whole variable domain, filled in from reference TRBV11-2 and TRBJ1-3, reads EAGVAQSPRYKIIEKRQSVAFWCNPISGHATLYWYQQILGQGPKLLIQFQNNGVVDDSQLPKDRFSAERLKGVDSTLKIQPAKLEDSAVYLCASSLAHFSGNTIYFGEGSWLTVV.

The V and J genes are TRBV11-2 and TRBJ2-1, with TRBD2 identical over 8 bases. The ends lost 1 base at V and 7 bases at J; junction bases unmatched: 6. This CDR3 has 15 residues. Germline CDR1 SGHAT, CDR2 FQNNGV. CDR3 DNA: TGTGCCAGCAGCTTAGTCGCGGGAGGCGTAAATGAGCAGTTCTTC. This translates into CASSLVAGGVNEQFF.

A few counts support this clone. The same CDR3 arises from other DNA sequences in this sample as well. The genes are TRBV27 and TRBJ1-5; no clear D. There are 13 residues in the CDR3. Germline V gives CDR1 MNHEY, CDR2 SMNVEV (reference sequence). V was shortened by 2 bases and J by 7 bases, with 9 bases between the two germline ends. The CDR3: CASSLVGGQPQHF. The CDR3 DNA reads as TGTGCCAGCAGTTTAGTGGGAGGACAGCCCCAGCATTTT.

The chain recombines TRBV11-1 with TRBJ2-7, with D tentatively TRBD2 (6 bases). The CDR3 contains 15 residues. Trimming left V 4 bases short and J 0 bases short, with 13 bases between. CDR1 is SGHAT, CDR2 FQDESV, per germline (reference sequence). The CDR3 region is CASSSRRGSSYEQYF. The CDR3 region has the DNA TGTGCCAGCAGCTCCAGGAGGGGAAGCTCCTACGAGCAGTACTTC. Supplemented by reference TRBV11-1 and TRBJ2-7, the full variable domain reads EAEVAQSPRYKITEKSQAVAFWCDPISGHATLYWYRQILGQGPELLVQFQDESVVDDSQLPKDRFSAERLKGVDSTLKIQPAELGDSAMYLCASSSRRGSSYEQYFGPGTRLTVT.

The rearrangement uses TRBV7-8 and TRBJ2-5; TRBD2 matches 13 bases. V gave up 5 bases and J gave up 4 bases; unmatched junction bases: 10. The CDR3 consists of 17 residues. From germline, CDR1 is SGHVS and CDR2 FQNEAQ. The CDR3 is CASSTDRTSGGGETQYF. The CDR3 DNA sequence: TGTGCCAGCAGCACCGACCGAACTAGCGGGGGGGGAGAGACCCAGTACTTC.

This clone was seen just once. The V call is TRBV5-1, the J call TRBJ1-3, with 7 bases that match TRBD1. The V segment lost 7 bases and the J segment 2 bases; nucleotides outside the gene matches: 6. Germline V gene data show CDR1 as SGHRS and CDR2 as YFSETQ. The CDR3 contains 14 residues. This CDR3 reads CASRQGIPGNTIYF. In DNA form, the CDR3 reads TGCGCCAGCCGACAGGGAATTCCTGGAAACACCATATATTTT.

This chain joins TRBV30 and TRBJ1-2; unclear D gene. V lost 0 bases, J lost 8 bases, and 13 bases lay in between. CDR1 is GTSNPN and CDR2 is SVGIG in the germline V gene (reference sequence). CDR3 size: 13 residues. In DNA, the CDR3 is TGTGCCTGGAGTGTACGAGCGGGGTTGGGCTACACCTTC. Its protein is CAWSVRAGLGYTF.

This clone is a singleton in its sample. The chain employs TRBV23-1 and TRBJ2-3; 10 nucleotides agree with TRBD2. TRBV23-1 is an ORF for which the function is uncertain. The CDR3 is 20 amino acids. Trimming cost V 0 bases and J 10 bases; bases outside gene matches: 22. The CDR3 reads CASSQSGRPGSGRAHLAQYF. The CDR3 DNA reads TGCGCCAGCAGTCAATCGGGGCGGCCGGGAAGCGGGAGGGCCCATCTAGCGCAGTATTTT.

This chain links TRBV5-1 with TRBJ2-5, with a possible D match to TRBD2 (6 bases). The CDR3 has 14 amino acids. The germline V gene has CDR1 SGHRS and CDR2 YFSETQ. With 0 bases removed from V and 3 bases from J, the gap between germline ends came to 9 bases. For the CDR3, the DNA is TGCGCCAGCAGCTTGGCCGGGACTGAAGAGACCCAGTACTTC. Encoded protein: CASSLAGTEETQYF.

The chain combines TRBV28 with TRBJ1-2; TRBD1 is a possible D gene (5 bases). This CDR3 contains 17 residues. Germline-derived CDR1 and CDR2 are MDHEN and SYDVKM. The V end lost 8 bases, the J end lost 1 base, and 23 bases lay between the germline ends. Written as DNA, the CDR3 is TGTGCCAGCTTGTCGGGGGGACCGCCGGATTATAACTATGGCTACACCTTC. Amino acids: CASLSGGPPDYNYGYTF.

This CDR3 reads CASTPGLLGYTF. The CDR3 nucleotides are TGTGCCAGCACCCCGGGTCTCCTTGGCTACACCTTC. The chain recombines TRBV28 with TRBJ1-2, with unresolved D. Trimming cost V 7 bases and J 7 bases, with 13 bases left between them. From germline, CDR1 is MDHEN and CDR2 SYDVKM. The CDR3 contains 12 residues.

This chain uses TRBV7-2 with TRBJ2-7; the match to TRBD1 covers 7 bases. Looked up from germline, CDR1 is SGHTA and CDR2 is FQGNSA. This CDR3 spans 14 amino acids. V gave up 5 bases and J gave up 3 bases; unmatched junction bases: 7. The CDR3 DNA reads as TGTGCCAGCAGCCCAGGGACAGTCTACTACGAGCAGTACTTC. Amino acid sequence: CASSPGTVYYEQYF.

The J gene is TRBJ2-1, the V gene TRBV11-3; possible D gene TRBD2, 6 bases. Germline CDR1 SGHNT, CDR2 YENEEA. Deletions cut 5 bases from V and 5 bases from J, with 16 bases between. This CDR3 region has 15 residues. CDR3 loop: CASSQTGGYNNEQFF. The CDR3 nucleotides read TGTGCCAGCAGCCAGACCGGAGGGTATAACAATGAGCAGTTCTTC.

The rearrangement uses TRBV19 and TRBJ2-7; weak D call: TRBD2 (5 bases). CDR1 and CDR2 (germline): LNHDA, SQIVND (reference sequence). Trimming removed 4 bases from V and 6 bases from J, with 13 bases in between. There are 13 residues in the CDR3. The CDR3 protein is CASSTTLGSEQYF. The CDR3 nucleotides are TGTGCCAGTAGTACCACTTTGGGGAGCGAGCAGTACTTC. Drawing the rest from reference TRBV19 and TRBJ2-7, the complete variable domain is DGGITQSPKYLFRKEGQNVTLSCEQNLNHDAMYWYRQDPGQGLRLIYYSQIVNDFQKGDIAEGYSVSREKKESFPLTVTSAQKNPTAFYLCASSTTLGSEQYFGPGTRLTVT.

The chain employs TRBV11-1 and TRBJ2-1; D might be TRBD2 (6 bases). Germline V gives CDR1 SGHAT, CDR2 FQDESV (reference sequence). CDR3 length equals 14 residues. The V and J ends lost 4 bases and 4 bases respectively, with 11 bases between them. The CDR3: CASSSRGTYNEQFF. The DNA of the CDR3 is TGTGCCAGCAGCTCCCGCGGGACTTACAATGAGCAGTTCTTC. The variable domain in full, with the rest retrieved from reference TRBV11-1 and TRBJ2-1, is EAEVAQSPRYKITEKSQAVAFWCDPISGHATLYWYRQILGQGPELLVQFQDESVVDDSQLPKDRFSAERLKGVDSTLKIQPAELGDSAMYLCASSSRGTYNEQFFGPGTRLTVL.

CDR3 in amino acids: CASSSQGARETQYF. The CDR3 nucleotides read TGTGCCAGCAGCTCACAGGGGGCGCGGGAGACCCAGTACTTC. The chain is built from TRBV6-5 and TRBJ2-5, with TRBD1 matching 9 bases. The CDR3 is 14 residues long. The J segment lost 5 bases and the V segment lost 6 bases, leaving 7 bases of the junction unmatched. Germline V gene sequence: CDR1 MNHEY, CDR2 SVGAGI.

This sequence joins TRBV19 and TRBJ2-3; a possible D gene is TRBD2 (6 bases). Deletions cut 5 bases from V and 4 bases from J, with 22 bases between. CDR1 LNHDA and CDR2 SQIVND come from the germline V gene (reference sequence). The CDR3 consists of 17 residues. In nucleotides, the CDR3 is TGTGCCAGTAGTCCGCAGGTCAGTGGAGGGCCTCCAGATACGCAGTATTTT. This gives the protein CASSPQVSGGPPDTQYF.

The V gene is TRBV18, the J gene TRBJ2-1, with 7 bases identical to TRBD2. The V and J ends lost 3 bases and 4 bases, in that order; junction bases with no gene match: 0. Germline CDR1 KGHSH, CDR2 LQKENI. CDR3 length: 13 residues. The CDR3 region is CASSPGLYNEQFF. The CDR3 bases are TGTGCCAGCTCACCGGGACTATACAATGAGCAGTTCTTC.